This T cell receptor (beta chain) was sequenced in a study of T-cell memory formation after mild COVID-19. About the research overall: The TCR clusters were mostly specific to one donor.

Study conclusions and caveats: CD4+ contracting clones lay mainly in CM and EM, CD8+ ones in EMRA. Clones that contracted from day 15 to 85 had balanced CD4/CD8; later expanders were CD4+ biased.

TCRdb fed the 5' RACE reads into MiXCR, producing one record per CDR3 protein. This sample yields around 220,000 distinct CDR3 sequences, of which around 15% are seen a single time; 3.5% to 4% belongs to the top ten. This clonotype was seen only a few times. Its specificity is not known. This CDR3 spans 15 amino acids. Germline V gene data show CDR1 as MNHEY and CDR2 as SVGEGT. Trimming stripped 1 base from V and 6 bases from J, with 10 bases between. The source material was PBMCs or a T cell subset sorted from them (not recorded which). V gene TRBV6-2 or TRBV6-3 combines with J gene TRBJ1-6, with a tentative D call TRBD1 (5 bases). This sequence was found in a man aged 18 to 35 who had mild COVID-19 (a few samples of this study predate the infection). Cell type and time point are not known. Here the CDR3 reads CASSYWGTFNSPLHF. The CDR3 bases are TGTGCCAGCAGTTACTGGGGGACTTTTAATTCACCCCTCCACTTT.